This record looks at one T cell receptor (beta chain) sequence and its context. Assay runs were performed at deep level. Genomic DNA (from each subset) was split evenly across several immunoSEQ plates. Sequencing used immunoSEQ multiplex PCR; TCRdb keeps in-frame clones, though not all of them. The repertoire holds 450,000 to 600,000 clones, with roughly 78% as singletons. The sample comes from a study of shared clonotypes between healthy human individuals. The receptor's source is a woman aged 40 to 49 in good health. Some clones in this sample may be carry-over from other donors' samples. Source material: PBMCs.

The CDR3 loop is CASSLGTGREKLFF. CDR3 nucleotide sequence: TGCGCCAGCAGCTTGGGGACAGGGCGTGAAAAACTGTTTTTT. The rearrangement joins TRBV5-1 to TRBJ1-4; 8 nucleotides match TRBD1. Unmatched junction bases numbered 2, after V lost 0 bases and J lost 7 bases. There are 14 residues in the CDR3. Germline V gene data show CDR1 as SGHRS and CDR2 as YFSETQ.